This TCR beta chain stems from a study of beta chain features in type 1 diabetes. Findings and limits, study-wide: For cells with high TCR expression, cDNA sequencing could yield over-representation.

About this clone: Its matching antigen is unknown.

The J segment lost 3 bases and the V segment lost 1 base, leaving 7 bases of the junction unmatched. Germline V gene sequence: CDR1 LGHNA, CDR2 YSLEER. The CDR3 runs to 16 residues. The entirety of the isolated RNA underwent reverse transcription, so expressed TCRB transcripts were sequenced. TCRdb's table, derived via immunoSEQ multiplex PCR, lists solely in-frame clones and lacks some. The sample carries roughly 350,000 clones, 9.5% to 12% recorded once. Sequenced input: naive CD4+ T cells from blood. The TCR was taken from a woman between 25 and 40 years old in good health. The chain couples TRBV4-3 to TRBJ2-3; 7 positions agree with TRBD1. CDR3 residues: CASSQAGGLITDTQYF. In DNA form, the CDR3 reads TGCGCCAGCAGCCAAGCAGGGGGTCTGATAACAGATACGCAGTATTTT.